The 22 T cell receptor beta chains in this list originate from one sample, sequenced in a study of cytomegalovirus exposure and HLA in healthy donors. The PCR had 60 Vbeta and 13 Jbeta primers. Sequenced by immunoSEQ multiplex PCR; TCRdb stores in-frame clones only, minus some. Of about 150,000 clones in the sample, 72% were seen once. The material sequenced was PBMCs. Source of these receptors: a man aged 35 to 55 in good health and CMV-seronegative.

This sequence joins TRBV23-1 and TRBJ2-1; unclear D gene. TRBV23-1 has ORF status, its function being uncertain. Trimming removed 4 bases at V and 0 bases at J, with 13 bases between. The CDR3 has 16 amino acids. CDR3 DNA sequence: TGCGCCAGCAGTCCTTCGACTCTGACCTCCTACAATGAGCAGTTCTTC. Translation: CASSPSTLTSYNEQFF.

This clone was counted a single time. This chain links TRBV10-2 with TRBJ1-1; 10 nucleotides line up with TRBD1. The germline CDR1 and CDR2 sequences are WSHSY and SAAADI. Trimming at V came to 4 bases and at J to 4 bases, leaving 3 bases not matched to a gene. This CDR3 has 14 residues. CDR3 region: CASSAWTGGTEAFF. CDR3 nucleotide sequence: TGCGCCAGCAGTGCCTGGACAGGGGGCACTGAAGCTTTCTTT.

The J gene is TRBJ2-1, the V gene TRBV5-6, with 14 bases matching TRBD2. Germline values: CDR1 SGHDT, CDR2 YYEEEE. The CDR3 sequence is 19 residues long. V lost 4 bases to trimming and J lost 0 bases; unmatched junction nucleotides: 9. The CDR3: CASSVPGLAGASSYNEQFF. As DNA, the CDR3 is TGTGCCAGCAGCGTCCCGGGACTAGCGGGGGCTAGCTCCTACAATGAGCAGTTCTTC.

This chain joins TRBV7-3 and TRBJ1-1; TRBD1 matches 7 bases. The CDR3 is made up of 14 amino acids. J was trimmed by 5 bases and V by 5 bases; bases with no gene match: 8. Germline assignment: CDR1 SGHTA and CDR2 FQGTGA. CDR3 in DNA: TGTGCCAGCAGCCCAGCAGGGGGTCGGACTGAAGCTTTCTTT. Its translation: CASSPAGGRTEAFF.

This chain uses TRBV5-8 with TRBJ2-5, with 12 bases matching TRBD2. V was clipped by 6 bases and J by 1 base; unmatched bases: 4. The CDR3 extends over 15 amino acids. CDR1 SGHTS and CDR2 YDEGEE come from the germline V gene. The CDR3 coding sequence is TGTGCCAGCAACGGACTAGCGGGACTCCAAGAGACCCAGTACTTC. Protein sequence: CASNGLAGLQETQYF.

The genes are TRBV13 and TRBJ2-2, with TRBD1 as a possible D gene (5 bases). Germline V lookup: CDR1 PRHDT, CDR2 FYEKMQ (reference sequence). This CDR3 comprises 14 residues. The V gene lost 3 bases and the J gene lost 6 bases, with 11 bases spanning the gap. CDR3 DNA: TGTGCCAGCAGCTTTCGCGGACACGCCGGGGAGCTGTTTTTT. Its translation: CASSFRGHAGELFF.

The chain carries TRBV18 and TRBJ1-3, with D uncertain. Germline V gene lookup returns CDR1 KGHSH and CDR2 LQKENI. Trimming took 3 bases from V and 7 from J, leaving 10 bases between them. There are 13 residues in the CDR3. The CDR3 nucleotides are TGTGCCAGCTCACCCTCCTCGAGGAACACCATATATTTT. Encoded protein: CASSPSSRNTIYF.

This rearrangement joins TRBV20-1 to TRBJ2-2; no clear D gene. Trimming stripped 5 bases from V and 5 bases from J, with 6 bases between. This CDR3 has 11 residues. Germline V gene data show CDR1 as DFQATT and CDR2 as SNEGSKA (reference sequence). The CDR3 region is CSAVRTGELFF. The CDR3 coding sequence is TGCAGTGCTGTACGGACCGGGGAGCTGTTTTTT.

The genes are TRBV5-6 and TRBJ2-5; TRBD2 agrees at 7 bases. Judging by the DNA end, TRBJ2-7 fits better; the J call may be wrong. The CDR3 is made up of 14 amino acids. The V gene's germline CDR1 is SGHDT and CDR2 YYEEEE. CDR3 nucleotides: TGTGCCAGCAGCGCGGGAGCCGGGTTCTACGAGCAGTACTTC. Encoded protein: CASSAGAGFYEQYF.

This rearrangement joins TRBV18 to TRBJ1-4, with 7 bases identical to TRBD1. Germline V lookup: CDR1 KGHSH, CDR2 LQKENI. This CDR3 is built from 14 residues. V lost 3 bases and J lost 6; bases outside the gene matches: 4. CDR3 protein: CASSPTGFYEKLFF. CDR3 in DNA: TGTGCCAGCTCACCGACAGGGTTTTATGAAAAACTGTTTTTT.

The chain joins TRBV30 to TRBJ2-5, with D tentatively TRBD1 (5 bases). The germline V gene encodes CDR1 GTSNPN and CDR2 SVGIG (reference sequence). This CDR3 has 11 residues. The CDR3 protein is CGQGSQETQYF. The CDR3 DNA follows: TGTGGGCAGGGAAGCCAAGAGACCCAGTACTTC.

The chain combines TRBV27 with TRBJ2-3; D call uncertain. Germline-derived CDR1 and CDR2 are MNHEY and SMNVEV (reference sequence). This CDR3 has 11 residues. Trimming shortened V by 3 bases and J by 5 bases, and 3 bases separated the two germline ends. The CDR3 sequence: CASSFGDTQYF. Here the CDR3 DNA reads TGTGCCAGCAGTTTCGGAGATACGCAGTATTTT.

This sequence joins TRBV6-1 and TRBJ2-5, with D possibly TRBD1 on 5 matching bases. The CDR3 loop spans 14 amino acids. Germline V gene data show CDR1 as MNHNS and CDR2 as SASEGT. The V gene lost 0 bases and the J gene lost 3 bases, with 8 bases spanning the gap. CDR3 residues: CASSEAGAEETQYF. The DNA for the CDR3 is TGTGCCAGCAGTGAAGCAGGGGCCGAAGAGACCCAGTACTTC.

The chain combines TRBV2 with TRBJ2-7; D is ambiguous. Germline-derived CDR1 and CDR2 are SNHLY and FYNNEI. The ends were cut back, 4 bases at V and 0 bases at J, with 16 bases in the middle. The CDR3 runs 16 residues. The CDR3 region is CASSGASGQSSYEQYF. The DNA of the CDR3 is TGTGCCAGCAGTGGTGCATCGGGTCAAAGCTCCTACGAGCAGTACTTC.

CDR3 sequence reads: CASSPHPRTGSANEQYF. The CDR3 DNA reads as TGTGCCAGCAGCCCCCACCCTAGGACAGGGAGTGCCAACGAGCAGTACTTC. The chain uses TRBV7-6 and TRBJ2-7; 8 positions match TRBD1. The CDR3 has 17 residues. Losses at the gene ends were 5 bases for V and 5 bases for J; bases not matched to a gene: 17. Germline V gives CDR1 SGHVS, CDR2 FNYEAQ. Complete variable domain (other parts from reference TRBV7-6 and TRBJ2-7): GAGVSQSPRYKVTKRGQDVALRCDPISGHVSLYWYRQALGQGPEFLTYFNYEAQQDKSGLPNDRFSAERPEGSISTLTIQRTEQRDSAMYRCASSPHPRTGSANEQYFGPGTRLTVT.

This clone appeared a few times. The V call is TRBV25-1, the J call TRBJ1-1; tentatively, D is TRBD1 (5 bases). This CDR3 spans 14 amino acids. From germline, CDR1 is MGHDK and CDR2 SYGVNS. The V and J ends lost 3 bases and 1 base respectively, with 9 bases between them. CDR3 sequence (DNA): TGTGCCAGCAGTGATTGGGGCGAGAACACTGAAGCTTTCTTT. It codes for CASSDWGENTEAFF.

Here the CDR3 DNA reads TGCGCCAGCAGCCAAGAACTCGGGACAGCTTACGAGCAGTACTTC. Translating it yields CASSQELGTAYEQYF. The chain links TRBV4-3 to TRBJ2-7, with 7 bases matching TRBD1. Germline V gene data show CDR1 as LGHNA and CDR2 as YSLEER. Trimming removed 0 bases from V and 4 bases from J; junction bases left unmatched: 6. There are 15 residues in the CDR3.

The chain is built from TRBV6-5 and TRBJ1-1, with TRBD1 matching over 7 bases. The CDR3 totals 15 residues. The V gene end was trimmed by 6 bases and the J gene end by 5 bases; junction bases not matched to a gene: 12. CDR1 is MNHEY, CDR2 SVGAGI, per germline. The CDR3 region has the DNA TGTGCCAGCAGAAGGGCAGGGGGATCGGGGACTGAAGCTTTCTTT. This sequence encodes CASRRAGGSGTEAFF.

There are a few counts of this clone. This chain joins TRBV19 and TRBJ2-3, with TRBD2 identical over 10 bases. Germline trimming cut 1 base from V and 5 bases from J; bases unmatched to any gene: 9. The germline CDR1 and CDR2 sequences are LNHDA and SQIVND (reference sequence). The CDR3 consists of 17 residues. CDR3 sequence reads: CASSIVWPSGSIDTQYF. The DNA of the CDR3 is TGTGCCAGTAGTATAGTTTGGCCTAGCGGGAGTATAGATACGCAGTATTTT.

The rearrangement uses TRBV11-3 and TRBJ2-3, with a weak D call TRBD2 (6 bases). V shed 4 bases and J shed 0 bases, with 11 bases lying between them. The CDR3 loop spans 15 amino acids. Germline assignment: CDR1 SGHNT and CDR2 YENEEA. For the CDR3, the DNA is TGTGCCAGCAGCTACCCCGGGACTAGCACAGATACGCAGTATTTT. Its translation is CASSYPGTSTDTQYF.

This rearrangement joins TRBV29-1 to TRBJ2-3; tentatively, D is TRBD2 (6 bases). The CDR3 extends over 13 amino acids. Between the trimmed V and J ends, which lost 5 bases and 4 bases, there was a span of 13 bases. Germline V gene data show CDR1 as SQVTM and CDR2 as ANQGSEA. CDR3 nucleotide sequence: TGCAGCGTTAGTCGGTGGGAGGCAGATACGCAGTATTTT. Translating it yields CSVSRWEADTQYF.

The chain employs TRBV4-3 and TRBJ2-7; 8 nucleotides line up with TRBD1. The trim removed 1 base at V and 6 bases at J, leaving 11 bases unmatched. CDR3 length: 16 residues. From germline, CDR1 is LGHNA and CDR2 YSLEER. The DNA for the CDR3 is TGCGCCAGCAGCCAAGGACCGATGGGACAGGACGGCGAGCAGTACTTC. Translating it yields CASSQGPMGQDGEQYF.